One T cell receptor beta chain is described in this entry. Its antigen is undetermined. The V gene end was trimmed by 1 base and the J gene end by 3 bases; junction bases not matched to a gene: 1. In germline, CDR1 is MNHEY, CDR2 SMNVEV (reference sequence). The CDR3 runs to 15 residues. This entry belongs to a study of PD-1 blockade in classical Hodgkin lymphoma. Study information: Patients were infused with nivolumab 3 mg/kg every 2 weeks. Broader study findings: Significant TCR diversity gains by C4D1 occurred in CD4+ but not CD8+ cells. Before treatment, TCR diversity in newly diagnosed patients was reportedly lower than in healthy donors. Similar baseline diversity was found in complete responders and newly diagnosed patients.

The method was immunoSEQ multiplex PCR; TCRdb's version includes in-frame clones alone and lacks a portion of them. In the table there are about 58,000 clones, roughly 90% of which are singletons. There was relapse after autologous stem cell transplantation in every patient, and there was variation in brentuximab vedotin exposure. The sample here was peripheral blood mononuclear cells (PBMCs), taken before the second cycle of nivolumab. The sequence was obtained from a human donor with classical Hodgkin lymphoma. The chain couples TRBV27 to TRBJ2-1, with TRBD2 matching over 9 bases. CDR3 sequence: CASSLLAGDYNEQFF. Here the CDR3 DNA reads TGTGCCAGCAGTTTATTAGCGGGAGACTACAATGAGCAGTTCTTC.